This T cell receptor (beta chain) was profiled in a study of cytomegalovirus exposure and HLA in healthy donors. The study, taken as a whole, reports: For most TCR sequences rarity was the rule, although some public TCRs occurred in many donors. Prior analysis indicated that the majority of TCR beta V segments exhibited productivity approximately 87% or approximately 30% of the time. One cluster of highly shared sequence variants probably arose as a sequencing artifact. In a later analysis, several top co-occurrence clusters appeared linked to parvovirus B19, influenza, CMV and Epstein-Barr virus.

PCR was performed using 60 Vbeta and 13 Jbeta primers. Profiling relied on immunoSEQ multiplex PCR, and the TCRdb table lists in-frame clones only, not all of them. The sample yields under 130,000 clones, more than 70% seen once. This clone was observed a handful of times. Its antigen is not identified. Trimming took 2 bases from V and 4 from J, leaving 6 bases between them. Germline lookup yields CDR1 MNHEY and CDR2 SVGAGI. This CDR3 comprises 13 residues. The rearrangement links TRBV6-5 to TRBJ1-5, with no clear D. The source of this sequence is a man aged 25 to 40 in good health and CMV-seronegative. Source material: PBMCs. Here the CDR3 reads CASSYRVNQPQHF. The CDR3 DNA reads TGTGCCAGCAGTTACCGGGTTAATCAGCCCCAGCATTTT.